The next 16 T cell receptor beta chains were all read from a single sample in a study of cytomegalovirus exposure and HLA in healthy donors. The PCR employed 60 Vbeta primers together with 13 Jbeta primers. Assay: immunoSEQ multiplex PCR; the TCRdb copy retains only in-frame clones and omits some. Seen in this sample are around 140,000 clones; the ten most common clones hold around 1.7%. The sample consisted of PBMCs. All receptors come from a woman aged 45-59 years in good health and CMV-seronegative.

The DNA of the CDR3 is TGTGCCAGTGGACAGCCCGTAGCCAAAAACATTCAGTACTTC. Residues: CASGQPVAKNIQYF. The V call is TRBV19, the J call TRBJ2-4; perhaps TRBD1 as D (6 bases). Germline values: CDR1 LNHDA, CDR2 SQIVND (reference sequence). The CDR3 is 14 amino acids. V shed 8 bases and J shed 0 bases, with 11 bases lying between them.

DNA for the CDR3: TGTGCCAGCAGCTTACAGGGGGGGATCTACGAGCAGTACTTC. This translates into CASSLQGGIYEQYF. This rearrangement joins TRBV5-6 to TRBJ2-7, with D possibly being TRBD1 (8 bases). CDR3 length: 14 residues. V lost 2 bases and J lost 3, with 12 bases in between. The V gene's germline CDR1 is SGHDT and CDR2 YYEEEE.

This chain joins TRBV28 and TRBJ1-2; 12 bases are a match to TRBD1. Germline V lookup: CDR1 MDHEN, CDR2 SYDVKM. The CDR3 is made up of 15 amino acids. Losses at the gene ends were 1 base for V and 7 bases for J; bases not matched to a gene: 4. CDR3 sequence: CASSLLGQGAGGYTF. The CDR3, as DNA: TGTGCCAGCAGTTTATTGGGACAGGGGGCTGGTGGCTACACCTTC.

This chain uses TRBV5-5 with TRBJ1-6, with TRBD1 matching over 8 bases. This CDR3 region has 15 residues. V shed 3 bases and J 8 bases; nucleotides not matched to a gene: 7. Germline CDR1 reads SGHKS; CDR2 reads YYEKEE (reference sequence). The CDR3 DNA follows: TGTGCCAGCAGCTCAGAACAGGGGGTCTATTCACCCCTCCACTTT. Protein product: CASSSEQGVYSPLHF.

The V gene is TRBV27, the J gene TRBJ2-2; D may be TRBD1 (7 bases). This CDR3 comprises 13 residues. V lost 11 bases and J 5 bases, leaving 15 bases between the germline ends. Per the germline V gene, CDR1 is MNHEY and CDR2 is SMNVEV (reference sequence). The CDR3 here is CAAVSGGTGELFF. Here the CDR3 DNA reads TGTGCCGCCGTTTCAGGGGGGACCGGGGAGCTGTTTTTT.

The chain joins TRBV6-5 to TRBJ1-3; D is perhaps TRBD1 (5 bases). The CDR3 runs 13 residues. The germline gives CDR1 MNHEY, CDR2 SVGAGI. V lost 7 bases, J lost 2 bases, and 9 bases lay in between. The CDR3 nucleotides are TGTGCCAGCACAGGCAGGGCTGGAAACACCATATATTTT. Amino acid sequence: CASTGRAGNTIYF.

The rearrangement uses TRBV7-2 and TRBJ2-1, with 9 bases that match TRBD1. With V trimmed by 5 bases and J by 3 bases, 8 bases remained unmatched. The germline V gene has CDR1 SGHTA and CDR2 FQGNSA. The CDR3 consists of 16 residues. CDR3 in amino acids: CASSPRGTGYYNEQFF. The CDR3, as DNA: TGTGCCAGCAGCCCCCGCGGGACAGGGTACTACAATGAGCAGTTCTTC.

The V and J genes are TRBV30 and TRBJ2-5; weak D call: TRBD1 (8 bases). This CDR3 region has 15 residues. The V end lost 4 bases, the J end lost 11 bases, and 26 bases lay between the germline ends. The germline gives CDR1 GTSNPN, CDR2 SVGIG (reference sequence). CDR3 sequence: CAWIRTGLNAGEQYF. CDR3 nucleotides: TGTGCCTGGATACGGACAGGGCTCAACGCGGGGGAGCAGTACTTC.

DNA for the CDR3: TGTGCCAGCAGCTTAACTGGGGACAGGGACTCCGAGCAGTACTTC. Its translation is CASSLTGDRDSEQYF. V and J are TRBV7-3 and TRBJ2-7, with 9 positions matching TRBD1. V was pared by 0 bases and J by 6 bases, with 6 bases of the junction left unmatched. Germline V gene sequence: CDR1 SGHTA, CDR2 FQGTGA. This CDR3 comprises 15 residues.

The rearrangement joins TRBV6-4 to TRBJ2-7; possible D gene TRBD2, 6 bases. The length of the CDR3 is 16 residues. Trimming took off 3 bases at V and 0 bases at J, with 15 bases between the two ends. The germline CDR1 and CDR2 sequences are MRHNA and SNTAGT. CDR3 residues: CASSDLGGLSSYEQYF. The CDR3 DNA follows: TGTGCCAGCAGTGATCTAGGAGGGCTCAGCTCCTACGAGCAGTACTTC.

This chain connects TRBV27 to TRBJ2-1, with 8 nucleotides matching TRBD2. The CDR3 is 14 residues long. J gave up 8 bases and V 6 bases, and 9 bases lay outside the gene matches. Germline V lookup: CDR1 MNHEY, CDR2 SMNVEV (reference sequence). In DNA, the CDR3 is TGTGCCAGCAGGTCCGTACTAGCGGCCCATGAGCAGTTCTTC. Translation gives CASRSVLAAHEQFF.

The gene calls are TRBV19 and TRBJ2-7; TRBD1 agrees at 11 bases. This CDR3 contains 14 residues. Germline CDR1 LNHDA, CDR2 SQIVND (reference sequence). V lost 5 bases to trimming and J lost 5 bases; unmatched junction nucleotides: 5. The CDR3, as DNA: TGTGCCAGTAGTTGGACAGGGGGCATTAACGAGCAGTACTTC. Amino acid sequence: CASSWTGGINEQYF.

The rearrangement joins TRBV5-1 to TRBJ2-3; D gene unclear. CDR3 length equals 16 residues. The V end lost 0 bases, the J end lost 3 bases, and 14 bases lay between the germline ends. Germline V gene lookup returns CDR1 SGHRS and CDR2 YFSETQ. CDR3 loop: CASSLERGIGTDTQYF. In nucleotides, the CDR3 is TGCGCCAGCAGCTTGGAACGAGGAATTGGGACAGATACGCAGTATTTT.

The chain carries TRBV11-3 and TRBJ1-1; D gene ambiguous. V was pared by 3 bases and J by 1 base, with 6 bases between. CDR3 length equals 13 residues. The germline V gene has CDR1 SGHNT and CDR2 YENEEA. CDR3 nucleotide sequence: TGTGCCAGCAGCTTTTTCAGGAACACTGAAGCTTTCTTT. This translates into CASSFFRNTEAFF. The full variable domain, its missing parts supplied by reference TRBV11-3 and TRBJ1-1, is EAGVVQSPRYKIIEKKQPVAFWCNPISGHNTLYWYLQNLGQGPELLIRYENEEAVDDSQLPKDRFSAERLKGVDSTLKIQPAELGDSAVYLCASSFFRNTEAFFGQGTRLTVV.

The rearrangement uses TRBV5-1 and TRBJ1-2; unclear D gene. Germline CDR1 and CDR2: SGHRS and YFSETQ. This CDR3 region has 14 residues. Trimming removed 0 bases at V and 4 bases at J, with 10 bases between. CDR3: CASSLEAVTYGYTF. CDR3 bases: TGCGCCAGCAGCTTGGAGGCGGTGACCTATGGCTACACCTTC.

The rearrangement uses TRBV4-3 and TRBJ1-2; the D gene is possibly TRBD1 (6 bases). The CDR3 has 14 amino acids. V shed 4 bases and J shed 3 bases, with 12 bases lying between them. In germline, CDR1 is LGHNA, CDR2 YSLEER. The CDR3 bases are TGCGCCAGCAGCCTTCTCAGGGGCGACTATGGCTACACCTTC. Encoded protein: CASSLLRGDYGYTF.